These 20 T cell receptor beta chains originate from one sample sequenced in a study of ipilimumab plus nivolumab after autologous stem cell transplantation. Method: immunoSEQ multiplex PCR; TCRdb's copy keeps in-frame clones and lacks some. The top ten clones hold approximately 0.88% of a sample with roughly 43,000 clones, approximately 91% of them seen once. The sequenced sample was PBMCs, obtained in a trial of ipilimumab plus nivolumab as post-transplant consolidation. All receptors derive from a male donor with multiple myeloma.

The rearrangement uses TRBV7-2 and TRBJ2-1, with 9 bases lining up with TRBD2. Germline V CDR1 and CDR2: SGHTA, FQGNSA. CDR3 length: 14 amino acids. Losses at the gene ends were 5 bases for V and 4 bases for J; bases not matched to a gene: 3. The CDR3 loop reads CASSGTSSYNEQFF. The DNA for the CDR3 is TGTGCCAGCAGCGGGACTAGCAGTTACAATGAGCAGTTCTTC.

V usage is TRBV6-5 and J usage is TRBJ1-2; 8 nucleotides match TRBD1. The J segment lost 2 bases and the V segment lost 2 bases, leaving 4 bases of the junction unmatched. Germline assignment: CDR1 MNHEY and CDR2 SVGAGI. CDR3 length equals 15 residues. The DNA for the CDR3 is TGTGCCAGCAGTTACAGGGACAGGTGGAACTATGGCTACACCTTC. The encoded protein is CASSYRDRWNYGYTF.

This clone has only a few counts. CDR3 nucleotide sequence: TGTGCCAGCTCATTGGACGGAACCTATGGCTACACCTTC. Translating gives CASSLDGTYGYTF. The chain couples TRBV18 to TRBJ1-2; D is uncertain. Germline CDR1 KGHSH, CDR2 LQKENI. V was pared by 5 bases and J by 4 bases, with 11 bases between. The CDR3 has 13 amino acids.

The CDR3 region is CASSVEGTTYNEQFF. The CDR3 region has the DNA TGTGCCAGCAGCGTAGAAGGGACCACCTACAATGAGCAGTTCTTC. The chain employs TRBV9 and TRBJ2-1, with D possibly called TRBD1 or TRBD2 (5 bases each). CDR3 length equals 15 residues. The germline V gene has CDR1 SGDLS and CDR2 YYNGEE. Trimming stripped 0 bases from V and 2 bases from J, with 9 bases between.

This clone was seen a handful of times. This sequence joins TRBV27 and TRBJ1-5; 8 bases fit TRBD1. The V and J ends lost 5 bases and 7 bases, in that order; junction bases with no gene match: 7. CDR3 length equals 14 residues. CDR1 is MNHEY and CDR2 is SMNVEV in the germline V gene (reference sequence). Here the CDR3 reads CASSTQGASQPQHF. The DNA for the CDR3 is TGTGCCAGCAGTACCCAGGGGGCTTCACAGCCCCAGCATTTT.

This sequence joins TRBV30 and TRBJ2-3, with D perhaps being TRBD1 or TRBD2 (6 bases each). The CDR3 covers 13 residues. Germline V CDR1 and CDR2: GTSNPN, SVGIG (reference sequence). V was trimmed by 0 bases and J by 6 bases, leaving 10 bases between them. CDR3 sequence (DNA): TGTGCCTGGAGTGTAGGAGGGGGGGATACGCAGTATTTT. This sequence encodes CAWSVGGGDTQYF.

This chain joins TRBV18 and TRBJ2-5; the D is unclear. There are 15 residues in the CDR3. Germline assignment: CDR1 KGHSH and CDR2 LQKENI. The V end lost 0 bases, the J end lost 2 bases, and 10 bases lay between the germline ends. In DNA form, the CDR3 reads TGTGCCAGCTCACCACCGTTGCTATTTCAAGAGACCCAGTACTTC. Translated, it gives CASSPPLLFQETQYF.

The count of this clone is one. V and J are TRBV18 and TRBJ1-3, with D hard to call. The CDR3 spans 13 residues. Germline V gives CDR1 KGHSH, CDR2 LQKENI. The V and J ends lost 2 bases and 2 bases respectively, with 4 bases between them. This CDR3 is CASSPGAGNTIYF. CDR3 bases: TGTGCCAGCTCACCAGGAGCTGGAAACACCATATATTTT.

This chain links TRBV28 with TRBJ1-1; a possible D gene is TRBD1 (5 bases). The germline CDR1 and CDR2 sequences are MDHEN and SYDVKM. With 3 bases removed from V and 0 bases from J, the gap between germline ends came to 11 bases. This CDR3 spans 15 amino acids. Here the CDR3 reads CASSFRGGLNTEAFF. The CDR3 DNA is TGTGCCAGCAGTTTTAGGGGTGGCTTGAACACTGAAGCTTTCTTT.

V gene TRBV12-5 combines with J gene TRBJ1-2; D is ambiguous. Germline-derived CDR1 and CDR2 are LGHNT and FRNRAP. Trimming removed 7 bases from V and 1 base from J, with 13 bases in between. CDR3 size: 14 residues. CDR3 in DNA: TGTGCTAGTGCCCCAGACGGGGATAACTATGGCTACACCTTC. Translation gives CASAPDGDNYGYTF.

This chain connects TRBV4-1 to TRBJ1-2; D gene uncertain. V was trimmed by 2 bases and J by 5 bases, leaving 15 bases between them. Germline CDR1 MGHRA, CDR2 YSYEKL. CDR3 size: 15 residues. The CDR3, as DNA: TGCGCCAGCAGCCAAAGTGGCGGGATCAATTATGGCTACACCTTC. This sequence encodes CASSQSGGINYGYTF.

This chain links TRBV5-4 with TRBJ2-1; 10 bases line up with TRBD2. Germline V gives CDR1 SGHNT, CDR2 YYREEE (reference sequence). V lost 4 bases to trimming and J lost 6 bases; unmatched junction nucleotides: 7. This CDR3 is built from 15 residues. The CDR3 spells CASSPPSGSANEQFF. The CDR3 DNA is TGTGCCAGCAGCCCCCCTAGCGGGAGTGCCAATGAGCAGTTCTTC.

This clone was found once. The chain combines TRBV19 with TRBJ1-4, with 8 nucleotides matching TRBD1. The V segment lost 4 bases and the J segment 6 bases; nucleotides outside the gene matches: 4. Germline V lookup: CDR1 LNHDA, CDR2 SQIVND (reference sequence). The CDR3 is made up of 14 amino acids. CDR3 amino acids: CASSKGRGHEKLFF. The CDR3 DNA reads as TGTGCCAGTAGTAAGGGCAGGGGGCATGAAAAACTGTTTTTT.

This clone was counted a single time. The chain links TRBV18 to TRBJ1-1, with D uncertain. The CDR3 runs 15 residues. Trimming stripped 2 bases from V and 1 base from J, with 11 bases between. Germline V gene data show CDR1 as KGHSH and CDR2 as LQKENI. The CDR3 region is CASSPYSQRNTEAFF. The CDR3 nucleotides are TGTGCCAGCTCACCATACTCACAGCGGAACACTGAAGCTTTCTTT.

The chain carries TRBV7-9 and TRBJ1-6; TRBD1 might be the D (5 bases). Per the germline V gene, CDR1 is SEHNR and CDR2 is FQNEAQ (reference sequence). There are 16 residues in the CDR3. V was cut by 5 bases and J by 0 bases, with 11 bases left in between. This CDR3 is CASSPRGSSYNSPLHF. The CDR3 bases are TGTGCCAGCAGCCCCCGGGGGAGCTCCTATAATTCACCCCTCCACTTT. Full variable domain (remainder filled in from reference TRBV7-9 and TRBJ1-6): DTGVSQNPRHKITKRGQNVTFRCDPISEHNRLYWYRQTLGQGPEFLTYFQNEAQLEKSRLLSDRFSAERPKGSFSTLEIQRTEQGDSAMYLCASSPRGSSYNSPLHFGNGTRLTVT.

This rearrangement joins TRBV7-2 to TRBJ1-1; no clear D. V lost 1 base, J lost 1 base, and 13 bases lay in between. CDR3 length equals 16 residues. Germline CDR1 reads SGHTA; CDR2 reads FQGNSA. In DNA, the CDR3 is TGTGCCAGCAGCTTAGTGAGCCGGGTATCGAACACTGAAGCTTTCTTT. Encoded protein: CASSLVSRVSNTEAFF.

CDR3 loop: CASSSSGGIYNEQFF. CDR3 nucleotides: TGTGCCAGCAGCTCAAGCGGGGGGATTTACAATGAGCAGTTCTTC. The V call is TRBV5-4, the J call TRBJ2-1; 9 bases are a match to TRBD2. The CDR3 covers 15 residues. Unmatched junction bases numbered 5, after V lost 3 bases and J lost 4 bases. Germline assignment: CDR1 SGHNT and CDR2 YYREEE (reference sequence).

This chain joins TRBV25-1 and TRBJ2-7, with unresolved D. Germline assignment: CDR1 MGHDK and CDR2 SYGVNS. The CDR3 totals 15 residues. V shed 0 bases and J shed 9 bases, with 18 bases lying between them. As DNA, the CDR3 is TGTGCCAGCAGTGAATATAGAGTAGGCCAAGCAGGGCAGTACTTC. Translation gives CASSEYRVGQAGQYF.

The rearrangement links TRBV30 to TRBJ2-5, with no clear D. The CDR3 runs 14 residues. With 1 base removed from V and 4 bases from J, the gap between germline ends came to 13 bases. Germline values: CDR1 GTSNPN, CDR2 SVGIG (reference sequence). In nucleotides, the CDR3 is TGTGCCTGGAGTGAGGCCGGGTTTGGAGAGACCCAGTACTTC. This encodes CAWSEAGFGETQYF.

This clone has just a few counts. V gene TRBV2 combines with J gene TRBJ2-7; D not resolved. Germline V CDR1 and CDR2: SNHLY, FYNNEI. The germline V and J ends were trimmed by 2 bases and 3 bases, with 2 bases remaining between them. The CDR3 consists of 11 residues. This CDR3 is CASSEIYEQYF. The CDR3 DNA reads TGTGCCAGCAGTGAAATCTACGAGCAGTACTTC.